This TCR beta chain was recorded in a study of blood T cells in healthy people across ages. Study-wide findings and caveats: Because sorting was not performed, PBMCs prevented conclusive naive versus antigen-experienced comparison. There were more naive CD4+ cells and higher diversity in long-lived donors than in aged donors. The fall in TCR beta diversity per million T cells was roughly linear with age.

Then a second PCR, running roughly 7 to 11 cycles, was carried out with a sample-barcoded 5' primer and a J-beta primer mix. The template-switch adaptor, which had 12 random nucleotides, put a tag on each cDNA molecule. TCRdb processed the 5' RACE reads anew with MiXCR; each CDR3 protein has one entry. Of 650,000 to 700,000 distinct CDR3 sequences listed, roughly half are singletons. The CDR3 spans 16 residues. From germline, CDR1 is SGHRS and CDR2 YFSETQ. V lost 0 bases, J lost 2 bases, and 14 bases lay in between. There are a few counts of this clonotype. Its specificity is not known. This TCR was sampled from a woman of 80 years or more in good health. The specimen sequenced was blood. The J gene is TRBJ1-2, the V gene TRBV5-1; D unclear. CDR3 sequence: CASSLASIPANYGYTF. CDR3 in DNA: TGCGCCAGCAGCTTGGCCAGTATACCGGCGAACTATGGCTACACCTTC.